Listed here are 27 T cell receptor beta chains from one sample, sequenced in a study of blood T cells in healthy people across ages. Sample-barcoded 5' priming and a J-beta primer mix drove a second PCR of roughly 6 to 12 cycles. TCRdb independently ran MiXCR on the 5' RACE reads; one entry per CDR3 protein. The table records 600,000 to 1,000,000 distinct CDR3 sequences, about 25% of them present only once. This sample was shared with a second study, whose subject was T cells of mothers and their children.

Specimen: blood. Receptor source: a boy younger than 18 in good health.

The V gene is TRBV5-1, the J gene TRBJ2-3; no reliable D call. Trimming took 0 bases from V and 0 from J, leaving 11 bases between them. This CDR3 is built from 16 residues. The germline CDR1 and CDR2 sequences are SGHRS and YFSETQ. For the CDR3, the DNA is TGCGCCAGCAGCTTGGGGTCCATGGCTAGCACAGATACGCAGTATTTT. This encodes CASSLGSMASTDTQYF.

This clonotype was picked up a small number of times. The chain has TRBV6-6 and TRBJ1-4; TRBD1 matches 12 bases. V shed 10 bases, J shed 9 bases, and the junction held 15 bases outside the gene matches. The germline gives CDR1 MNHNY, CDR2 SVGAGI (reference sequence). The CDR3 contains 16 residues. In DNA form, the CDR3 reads TGTGCCACCAAGGGACAGGGGGCGATGTCCGGACAAAAACTGTTTTTT. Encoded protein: CATKGQGAMSGQKLFF.

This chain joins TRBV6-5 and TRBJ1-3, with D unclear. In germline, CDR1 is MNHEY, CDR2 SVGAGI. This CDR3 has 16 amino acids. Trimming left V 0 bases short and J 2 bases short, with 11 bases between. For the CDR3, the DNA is TGTGCCAGCAGTTACTCTAGGGAACAAACTGGAAACACCATATATTTT. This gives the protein CASSYSREQTGNTIYF.

The CDR3 bases are TGTGCCAGCAGTTACCCTGACTCTGGAAACACCATATATTTT. Translation gives CASSYPDSGNTIYF. This chain connects TRBV6-6 to TRBJ1-3, with D unresolved. Germline assignment: CDR1 MNHNY and CDR2 SVGAGI (reference sequence). V was cut by 2 bases and J by 0 bases, with 5 bases left in between. There are 14 residues in the CDR3.

Here the CDR3 DNA reads TGTGCCAGCAGCTCTACCGGACAGTGGAGCTCCTACAATGAGCAGTTCTTC. Protein product: CASSSTGQWSSYNEQFF. The chain couples TRBV7-3 to TRBJ2-1; TRBD1 might be the D (6 bases). V was clipped by 4 bases and J by 0 bases, with 16 bases between them. Per the germline V gene, CDR1 is SGHTA and CDR2 is FQGTGA. This CDR3 is built from 17 residues.

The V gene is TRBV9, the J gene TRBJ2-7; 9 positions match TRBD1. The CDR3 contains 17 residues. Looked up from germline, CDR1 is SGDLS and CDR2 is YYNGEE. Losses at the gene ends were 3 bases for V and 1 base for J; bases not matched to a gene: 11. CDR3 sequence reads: CASSGSGTGLLSYEQYF. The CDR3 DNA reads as TGTGCCAGCAGCGGATCGGGGACAGGGTTATTATCCTACGAGCAGTACTTC.

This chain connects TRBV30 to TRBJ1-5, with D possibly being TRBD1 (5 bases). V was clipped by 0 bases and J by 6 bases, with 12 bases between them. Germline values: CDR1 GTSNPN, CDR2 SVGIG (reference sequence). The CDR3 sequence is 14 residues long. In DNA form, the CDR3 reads TGTGCCTGGAGTGTTGTGGGGGGAGGTCAGCCCCAGCATTTT. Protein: CAWSVVGGGQPQHF.

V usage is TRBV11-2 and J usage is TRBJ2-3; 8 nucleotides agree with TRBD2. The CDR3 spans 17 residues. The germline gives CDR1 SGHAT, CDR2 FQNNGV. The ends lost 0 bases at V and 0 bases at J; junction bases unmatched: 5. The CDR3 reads CASSLDRAGESTDTQYF. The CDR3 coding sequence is TGTGCCAGCAGCTTAGATAGAGCGGGGGAAAGCACAGATACGCAGTATTTT.

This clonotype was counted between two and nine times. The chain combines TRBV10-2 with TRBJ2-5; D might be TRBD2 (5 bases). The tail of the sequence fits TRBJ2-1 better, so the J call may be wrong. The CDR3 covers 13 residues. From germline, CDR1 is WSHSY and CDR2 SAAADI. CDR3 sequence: CAKPDLHDNEQFF. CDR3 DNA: TGCGCCAAGCCGGACTTACATGACAATGAGCAGTTCTTC.

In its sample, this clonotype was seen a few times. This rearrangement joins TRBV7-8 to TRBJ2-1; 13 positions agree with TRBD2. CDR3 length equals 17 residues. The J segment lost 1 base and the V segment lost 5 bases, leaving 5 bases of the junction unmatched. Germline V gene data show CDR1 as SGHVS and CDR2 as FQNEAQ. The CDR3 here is CASSPRLAGGSYNEQFF. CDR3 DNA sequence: TGTGCCAGCAGCCCCAGACTAGCGGGGGGTTCCTACAATGAGCAGTTCTTC.

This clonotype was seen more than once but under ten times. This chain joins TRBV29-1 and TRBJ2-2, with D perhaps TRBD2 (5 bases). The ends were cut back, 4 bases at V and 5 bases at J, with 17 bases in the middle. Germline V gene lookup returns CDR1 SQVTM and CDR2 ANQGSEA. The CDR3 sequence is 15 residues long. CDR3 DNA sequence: TGCAGCGTTGTTGGGCCGGGAAGTGAAACCGGGGAGCTGTTTTTT. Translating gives CSVVGPGSETGELFF.

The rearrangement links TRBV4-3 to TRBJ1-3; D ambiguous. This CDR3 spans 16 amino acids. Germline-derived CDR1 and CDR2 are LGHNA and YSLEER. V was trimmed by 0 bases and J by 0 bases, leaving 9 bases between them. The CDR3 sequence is CASSQDGASSGNTIYF. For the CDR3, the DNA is TGCGCCAGCAGCCAAGATGGCGCGAGCTCTGGAAACACCATATATTTT.

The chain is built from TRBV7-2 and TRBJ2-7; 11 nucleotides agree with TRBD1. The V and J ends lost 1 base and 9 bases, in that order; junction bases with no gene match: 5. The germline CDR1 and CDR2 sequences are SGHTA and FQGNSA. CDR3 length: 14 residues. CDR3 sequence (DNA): TGTGCCAGCAGCTTAGTTGGGACAGGGGGAAGGCAGTACTTC. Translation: CASSLVGTGGRQYF. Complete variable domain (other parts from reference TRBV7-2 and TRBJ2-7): GAGVSQSPSNKVTEKGKDVELRCDPISGHTALYWYRQSLGQGLEFLIYFQGNSAPDKSGLPSDRFSAERTGGSVSTLTIQRTQQEDSAVYLCASSLVGTGGRQYFGPGTRLTVT.

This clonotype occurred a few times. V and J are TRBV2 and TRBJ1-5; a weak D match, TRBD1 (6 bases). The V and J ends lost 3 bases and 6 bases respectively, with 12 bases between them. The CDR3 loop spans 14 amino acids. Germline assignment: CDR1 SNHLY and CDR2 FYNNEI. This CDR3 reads CASSDRGVGQPQHF. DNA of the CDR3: TGTGCCAGCAGTGACAGGGGAGTAGGTCAGCCCCAGCATTTT.

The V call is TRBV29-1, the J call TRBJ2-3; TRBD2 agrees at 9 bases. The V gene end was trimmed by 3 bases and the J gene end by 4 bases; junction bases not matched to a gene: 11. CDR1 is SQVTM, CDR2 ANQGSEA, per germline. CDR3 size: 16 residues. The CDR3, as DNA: TGCAGCGTTGACGGCGGGCTAGCGGGGCCGTCAGATACGCAGTATTTT. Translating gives CSVDGGLAGPSDTQYF.

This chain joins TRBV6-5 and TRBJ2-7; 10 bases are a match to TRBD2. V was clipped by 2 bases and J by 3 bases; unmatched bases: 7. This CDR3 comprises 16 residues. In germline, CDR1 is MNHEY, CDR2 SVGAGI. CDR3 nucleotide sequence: TGTGCCAGCAGTTACACTTGGACTAGCGGCCACTACGAGCAGTACTTC. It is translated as CASSYTWTSGHYEQYF.

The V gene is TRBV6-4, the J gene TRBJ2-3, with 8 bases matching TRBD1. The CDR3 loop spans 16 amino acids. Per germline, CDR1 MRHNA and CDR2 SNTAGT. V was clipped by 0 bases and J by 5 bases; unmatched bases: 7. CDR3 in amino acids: CASSDSTGAGEDTQYF. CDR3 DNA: TGTGCCAGCAGTGACTCGACAGGGGCAGGGGAAGATACGCAGTATTTT.

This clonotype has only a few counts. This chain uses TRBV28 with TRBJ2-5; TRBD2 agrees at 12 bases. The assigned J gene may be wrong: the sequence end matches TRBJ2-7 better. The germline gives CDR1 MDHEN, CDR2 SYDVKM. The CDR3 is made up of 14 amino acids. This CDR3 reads CASSRTSGIYEQYF. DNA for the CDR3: TGTGCCAGCAGTCGGACTAGCGGGATTTACGAGCAGTACTTC.

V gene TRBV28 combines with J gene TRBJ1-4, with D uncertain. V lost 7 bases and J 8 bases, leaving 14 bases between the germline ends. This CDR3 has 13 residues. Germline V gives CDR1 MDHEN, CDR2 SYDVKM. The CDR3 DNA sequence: TGTGCCAGCACCCTTCCGGCGGGGGAAAAACTGTTTTTT. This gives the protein CASTLPAGEKLFF.

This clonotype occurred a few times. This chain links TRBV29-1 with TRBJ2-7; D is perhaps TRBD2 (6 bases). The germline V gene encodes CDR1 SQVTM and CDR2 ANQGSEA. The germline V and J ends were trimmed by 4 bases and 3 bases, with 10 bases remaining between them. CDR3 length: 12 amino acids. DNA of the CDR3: TGCAGCGTTGTTGGAGGGCGCTACGAGCAGTACTTC. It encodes CSVVGGRYEQYF.

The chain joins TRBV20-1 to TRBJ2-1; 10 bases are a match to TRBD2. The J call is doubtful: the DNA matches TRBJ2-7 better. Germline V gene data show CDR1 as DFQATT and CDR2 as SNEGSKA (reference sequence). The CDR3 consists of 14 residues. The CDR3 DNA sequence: TGCAGTGTTAGGGTTAGCGGGGGGATCTACGAGCAGTACTTC. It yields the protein CSVRVSGGIYEQYF.

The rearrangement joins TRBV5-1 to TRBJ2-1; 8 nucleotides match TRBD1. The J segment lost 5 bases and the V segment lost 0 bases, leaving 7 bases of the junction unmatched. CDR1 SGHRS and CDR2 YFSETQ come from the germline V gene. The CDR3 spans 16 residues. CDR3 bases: TGCGCCAGCAGCTTGGCGCCCGGGACAGGAAACAATGAGCAGTTCTTC. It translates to CASSLAPGTGNNEQFF.

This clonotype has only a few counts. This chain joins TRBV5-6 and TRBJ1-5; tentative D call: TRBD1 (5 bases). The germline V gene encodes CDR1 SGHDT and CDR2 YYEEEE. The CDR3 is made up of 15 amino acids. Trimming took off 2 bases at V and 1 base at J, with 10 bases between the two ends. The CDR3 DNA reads TGTGCCAGCAGCTTCGGGGCGCAGAGCAATCAGCCCCAGCATTTT. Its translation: CASSFGAQSNQPQHF.

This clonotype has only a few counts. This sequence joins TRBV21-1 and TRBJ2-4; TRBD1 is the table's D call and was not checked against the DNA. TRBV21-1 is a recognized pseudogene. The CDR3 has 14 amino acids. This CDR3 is CASLDRATKNIQYF. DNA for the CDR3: TGTGCCAGCCTCGACAGGGCTACCAAAAACATTCAGTACTTC.

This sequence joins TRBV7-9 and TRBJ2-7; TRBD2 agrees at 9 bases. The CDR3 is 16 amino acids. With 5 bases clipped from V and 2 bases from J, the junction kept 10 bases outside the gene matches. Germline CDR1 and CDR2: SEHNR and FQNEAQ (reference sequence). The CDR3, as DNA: TGTGCCAGCAGCGCTGCGGATGCGGGAGGGCCCTACGAGCAGTACTTC. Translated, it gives CASSAADAGGPYEQYF.

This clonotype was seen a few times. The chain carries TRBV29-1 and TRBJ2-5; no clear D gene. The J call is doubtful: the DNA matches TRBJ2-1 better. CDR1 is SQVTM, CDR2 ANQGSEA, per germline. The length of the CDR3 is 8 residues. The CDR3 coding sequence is TGCAGCGACGGGGAGCAGTTCTTC. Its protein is CSDGEQFF.

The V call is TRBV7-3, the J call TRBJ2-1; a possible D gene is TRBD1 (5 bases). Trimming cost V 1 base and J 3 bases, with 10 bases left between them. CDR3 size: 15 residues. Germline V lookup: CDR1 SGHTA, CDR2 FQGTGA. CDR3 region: CASSLRGGYYNEQFF. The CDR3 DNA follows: TGTGCCAGCAGCTTAAGGGGCGGATACTACAATGAGCAGTTCTTC.